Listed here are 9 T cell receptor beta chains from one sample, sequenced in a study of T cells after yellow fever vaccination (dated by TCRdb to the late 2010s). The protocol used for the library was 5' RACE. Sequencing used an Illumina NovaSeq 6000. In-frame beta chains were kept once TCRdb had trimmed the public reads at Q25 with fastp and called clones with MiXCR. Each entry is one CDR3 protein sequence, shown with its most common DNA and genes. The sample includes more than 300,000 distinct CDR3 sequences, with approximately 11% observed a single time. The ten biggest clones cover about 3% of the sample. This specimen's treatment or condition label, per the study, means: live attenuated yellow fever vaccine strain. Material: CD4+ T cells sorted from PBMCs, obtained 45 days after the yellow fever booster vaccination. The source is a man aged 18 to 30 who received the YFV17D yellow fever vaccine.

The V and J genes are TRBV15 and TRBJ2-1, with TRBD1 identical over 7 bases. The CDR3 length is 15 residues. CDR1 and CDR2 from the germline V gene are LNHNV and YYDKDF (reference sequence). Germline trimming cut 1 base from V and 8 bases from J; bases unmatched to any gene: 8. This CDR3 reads CATSRGAGGIDEQFF. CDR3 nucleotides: TGTGCCACCAGCAGAGGGGCAGGGGGTATTGATGAGCAGTTCTTC.

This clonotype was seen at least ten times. The CDR3 here is CASSLGSGTANEKLFF. The CDR3 DNA follows: TGTGCCAGCAGCCTAGGATCCGGGACAGCTAATGAAAAACTGTTTTTT. The chain is built from TRBV7-6 and TRBJ1-4; 7 bases fit TRBD1. The CDR3 has 16 residues. V lost 5 bases and J lost 3; bases outside the gene matches: 9. Looked up from germline, CDR1 is SGHVS and CDR2 is FNYEAQ.

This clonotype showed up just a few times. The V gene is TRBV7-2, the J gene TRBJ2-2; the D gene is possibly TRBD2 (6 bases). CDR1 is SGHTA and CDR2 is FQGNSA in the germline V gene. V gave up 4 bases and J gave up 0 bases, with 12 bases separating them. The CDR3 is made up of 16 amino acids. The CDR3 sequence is CASSWNPGANTGELFF. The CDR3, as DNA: TGTGCCAGCAGCTGGAATCCGGGGGCGAACACCGGGGAGCTGTTTTTT. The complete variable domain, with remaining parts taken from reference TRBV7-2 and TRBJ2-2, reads GAGVSQSPSNKVTEKGKDVELRCDPISGHTALYWYRQSLGQGLEFLIYFQGNSAPDKSGLPSDRFSAERTGGSVSTLTIQRTQQEDSAVYLCASSWNPGANTGELFFGEGSRLTVL.

The CDR3 loop reads CASSPGAGAYEQYV. The CDR3, as DNA: TGCGCCAGCAGCCCGGGAGCCGGCGCCTACGAGCAGTACGTC. The chain joins TRBV5-1 to TRBJ2-7; the D gene is possibly TRBD2 (6 bases). The CDR3 extends over 14 amino acids. The germline CDR1 and CDR2 sequences are SGHRS and YFSETQ. The germline V and J ends were trimmed by 4 bases and 2 bases, with 13 bases remaining between them.

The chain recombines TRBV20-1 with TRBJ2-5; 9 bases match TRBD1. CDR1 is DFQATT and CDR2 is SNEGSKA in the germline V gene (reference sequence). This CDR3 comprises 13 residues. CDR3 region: CRAQKDRGETQYF. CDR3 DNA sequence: TGCAGGGCTCAAAAGGACAGGGGAGAGACCCAGTACTTC.

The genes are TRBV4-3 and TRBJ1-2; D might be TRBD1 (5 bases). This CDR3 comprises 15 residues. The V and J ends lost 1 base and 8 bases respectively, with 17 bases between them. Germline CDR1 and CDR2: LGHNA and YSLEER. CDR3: CASSQAPDGGRGYTF. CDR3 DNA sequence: TGCGCCAGCAGCCAAGCACCTGATGGGGGACGAGGCTACACCTTC.

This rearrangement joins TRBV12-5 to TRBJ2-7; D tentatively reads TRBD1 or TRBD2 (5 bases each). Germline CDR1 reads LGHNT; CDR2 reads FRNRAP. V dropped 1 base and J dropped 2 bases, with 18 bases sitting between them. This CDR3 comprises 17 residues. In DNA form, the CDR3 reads TGTGCTAGTGGTTTGGAACCCGGGACGGATTATACCTACGAGCAGTACTTC. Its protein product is CASGLEPGTDYTYEQYF.

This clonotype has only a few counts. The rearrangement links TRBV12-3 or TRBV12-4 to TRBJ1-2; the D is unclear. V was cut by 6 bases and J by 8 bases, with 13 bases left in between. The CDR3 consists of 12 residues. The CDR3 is CASSLNPPGYTF. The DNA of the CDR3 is TGTGCCAGCAGCCTCAACCCCCCAGGCTACACCTTC.

The chain's CDR3 is CASSPFSGVSNEKLFF. CDR3 DNA: TGTGCCAGCTCACCATTTTCGGGGGTTTCGAATGAAAAACTGTTTTTT. This chain uses TRBV18 with TRBJ1-4, with D possibly matching TRBD1 (5 bases). CDR1 KGHSH and CDR2 LQKENI come from the germline V gene. The CDR3 is made up of 16 amino acids. Trimming pared 2 bases from V and 5 bases from J, leaving 15 bases between.